This section outlines one TCR beta chain sequence together with its context. The clone's antigen remains unknown. The sample holds no much larger clone one base away, and base qualities are not on file. What the time point label conveys for this sample: baseline before first vaccination. The vaccinee samples were drawn from two UK trials, COV001 and COV002, one of which was a single-blind randomized controlled phase 2/3 trial testing AZD1222 (ChAdOx1 nCoV-19) in healthy adults. For TCRbeta chain sequencing, PBMC samples from trial participants were taken at day 0 and at day 28 after the second dose. The CDR3 regions of human TCRbeta chains were analyzed by immunosequencing. Processing in the source paper ran as follows. Repertoire TCRs were checked for matches against a reference library of SARS-CoV-2-specific TCRs that had been generated using the MIRA antigen-specificity platform. Breadth meant the fraction of unique TCRs that were SARS-CoV-2-associated, whereas depth meant the fraction of total T cells that were SARS-CoV-2-associated. Using the MIRA data, each spike-specific TCR was mapped to the spike region that the TCR reacts to and placed in a CD4 or CD8 class. Log10-transformed breadth and depth values were compared by one-way ANOVA with Sidak's multiple comparisons tests. Here the immuneACCESS table is served through TCRdb, limited to in-frame sequences with V and J called. Missing clones are a known gap in these copies; in checked studies unresolved V genes cover under half, and the rest lacks a known reason. From that table come the V and J calls and clone size; the DNA was used to work out D and trimming. Present in this sample are 150,000 to 200,000 clones, around 92% of which were seen just once. Together, the top ten hold 1% to 1.5% of the sample.

V is shortened by 1 base, J by 5 bases, and the region joining them spans 9 bases. CDR1 and CDR2, looked up from the germline V gene, are KGHSH and LQKENI. The CDR3 goes from the cysteine to the phenylalanine over 14 residues. CDR3 DNA only is kept here, 42 bases in frame from base 1. This specimen comes from a study of T cell responses to AZD1222 COVID-19 vaccine (dated by TCRdb to about 2021). A note on the overall study: AZD1222 recipients whose second dose came at about 4 weeks and those whose second dose came at about 12 weeks were combined into one group, since spike-specific TCR depth and breadth did not differ between the two schedules. A total of 230 to 250 trial participants underwent TCR sequencing, of whom about 210 received two doses of AZD1222 and around 25 received two doses of the MenACWY control vaccine. Trial participants were enrolled into age subgroups of 18-55, 56-69 and 70-plus years, which contained approximately 150, 30 and 60 TCR-sequenced participants, respectively. General findings and caveats noted by the study authors: Spike-specific TCR breadth and depth rose significantly after two AZD1222 doses compared with day 0 and with MenACWY recipients. Epitopes outside the regions mutated in the B.1.351 and B.1.1.7 variants were reportedly recognized by nearly half of the unique spike-specific TCRs. Conclusions about previously exposed vaccinees are limited, since just a handful of AZD1222 recipients were seropositive for SARS-CoV-2 at baseline. In the small 56-69-year group, the increase in depth fell short of significance, most likely because of low power. Most participants were white British and females outnumbered males, and the authors suggested that clonal diversity may have been underestimated. CD4 TCRs associated with the vaccine covered the entire spike protein, and the dominant responses were in regions 160-218 and 743-854. Because no day 14 peak-response samples were available, repertoires were characterized only after the peak T cell response.

The sequence derives from an adult in good health. Recombination joined TRBV18 with TRBJ1-5; the D segment cannot be called with confidence. The source was peripheral blood, collected on day 0 of AZD1222 vaccination. The base sequence is TGTGCCAGCTCACCACAGCTCCTTGATCAGCCCCAGCATTTT. Translated, it reads CASSPQLLDQPQHF.